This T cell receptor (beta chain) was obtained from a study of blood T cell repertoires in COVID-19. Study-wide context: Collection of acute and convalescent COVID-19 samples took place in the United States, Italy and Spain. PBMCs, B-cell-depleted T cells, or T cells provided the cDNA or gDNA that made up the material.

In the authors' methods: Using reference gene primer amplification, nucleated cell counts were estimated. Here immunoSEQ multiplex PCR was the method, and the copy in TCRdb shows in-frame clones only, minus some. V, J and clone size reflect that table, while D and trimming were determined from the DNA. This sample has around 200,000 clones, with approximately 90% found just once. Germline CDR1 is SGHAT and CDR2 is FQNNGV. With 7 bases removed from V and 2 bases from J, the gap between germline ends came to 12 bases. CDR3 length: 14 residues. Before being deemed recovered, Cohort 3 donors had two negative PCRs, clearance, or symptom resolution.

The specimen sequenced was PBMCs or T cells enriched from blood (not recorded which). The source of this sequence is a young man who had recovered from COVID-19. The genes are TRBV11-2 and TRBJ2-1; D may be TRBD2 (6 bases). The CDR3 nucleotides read TGTGCCAGCACCAATTGGGGGGCCTACAATGAGCAGTTCTTC. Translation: CASTNWGAYNEQFF.